This T cell receptor (beta chain) was sequenced in a study of T cells in Graves' hyperthyroidism and ophthalmopathy. The diagnoses drew upon clinical symptoms, serum thyroxine and TRAb, thyroid ultrasound and orbital computed tomography. Researchers amplified the TCR beta CDR3 regions from RNA transcripts. The HTBI primer set was used in a first-round RT-PCR of the TCR CDR3. TCRdb reprocessed the multiplex PCR reads via MiXCR and lists one record per CDR3 protein. The sample has about 640,000 distinct CDR3 sequences; around 20% are singletons. The table lists this clonotype with a few counts. The CDR3 contains 15 residues. CDR1 and CDR2 from the germline V gene are DFQATT and SNEGSKA (reference sequence). V lost 6 bases to trimming and J lost 8 bases; unmatched junction nucleotides: 16.

The sample consisted of blood. This rearrangement joins TRBV20-1 to TRBJ2-1, with TRBD2 matching 7 bases. This receptor was identified in a young man with Graves' ophthalmopathy. Written as DNA, the CDR3 is TGCAGTGCCTCCGGGGCGGGAGTAGGTGTCGATGAGCAGTTCTTC. Protein sequence: CSASGAGVGVDEQFF.